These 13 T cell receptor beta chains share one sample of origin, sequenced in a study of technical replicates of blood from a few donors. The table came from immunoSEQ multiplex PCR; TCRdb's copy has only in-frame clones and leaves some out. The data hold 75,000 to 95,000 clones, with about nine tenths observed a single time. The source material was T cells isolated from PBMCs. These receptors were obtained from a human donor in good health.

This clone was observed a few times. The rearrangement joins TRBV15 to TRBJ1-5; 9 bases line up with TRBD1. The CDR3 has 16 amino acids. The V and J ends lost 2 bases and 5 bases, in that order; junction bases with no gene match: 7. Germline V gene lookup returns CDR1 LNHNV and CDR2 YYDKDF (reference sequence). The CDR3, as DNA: TGTGCCACCAGCAGATTACCGACAGGGGGATATCAGCCCCAGCATTTT. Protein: CATSRLPTGGYQPQHF.

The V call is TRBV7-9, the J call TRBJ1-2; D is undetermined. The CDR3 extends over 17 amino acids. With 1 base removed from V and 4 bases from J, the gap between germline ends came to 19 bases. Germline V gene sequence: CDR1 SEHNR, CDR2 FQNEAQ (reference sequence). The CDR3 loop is CASSLGARGGSRYGYTF. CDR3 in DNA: TGTGCCAGCAGCTTAGGGGCCCGCGGAGGGAGTCGCTATGGCTACACCTTC. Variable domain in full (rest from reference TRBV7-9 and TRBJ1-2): DTGVSQNPRHKITKRGQNVTFRCDPISEHNRLYWYRQTLGQGPEFLTYFQNEAQLEKSRLLSDRFSAERPKGSFSTLEIQRTEQGDSAMYLCASSLGARGGSRYGYTFGSGTRLTVV.

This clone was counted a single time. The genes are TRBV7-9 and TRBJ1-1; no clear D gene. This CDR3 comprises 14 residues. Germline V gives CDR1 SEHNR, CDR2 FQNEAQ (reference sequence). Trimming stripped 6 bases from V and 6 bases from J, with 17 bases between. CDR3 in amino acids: CASSLSRGFAEAFF. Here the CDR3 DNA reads TGTGCCAGCAGTTTATCAAGAGGGTTTGCTGAAGCTTTCTTT.

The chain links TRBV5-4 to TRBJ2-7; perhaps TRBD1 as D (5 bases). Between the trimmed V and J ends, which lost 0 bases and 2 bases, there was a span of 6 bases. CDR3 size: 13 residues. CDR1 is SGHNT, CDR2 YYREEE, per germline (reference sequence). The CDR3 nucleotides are TGTGCCAGCAGCTTGGTGACAGCCTACGAGCAGTACTTC. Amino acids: CASSLVTAYEQYF. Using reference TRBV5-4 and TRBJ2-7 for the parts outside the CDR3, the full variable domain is ETGVTQSPTHLIKTRGQQVTLRCSSQSGHNTVSWYQQALGQGPQFIFQYYREEENGRGNFPPRFSGLQFPNYSSELNVNALELDDSALYLCASSLVTAYEQYFGPGTRLTVT.

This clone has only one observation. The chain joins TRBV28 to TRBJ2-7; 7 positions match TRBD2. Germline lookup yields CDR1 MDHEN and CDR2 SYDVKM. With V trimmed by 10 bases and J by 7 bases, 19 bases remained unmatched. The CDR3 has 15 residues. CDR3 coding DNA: TGTGCCATCAAAAGGGGACTATCTCCTTTGTCTGAGCAGTACTTC. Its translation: CAIKRGLSPLSEQYF.

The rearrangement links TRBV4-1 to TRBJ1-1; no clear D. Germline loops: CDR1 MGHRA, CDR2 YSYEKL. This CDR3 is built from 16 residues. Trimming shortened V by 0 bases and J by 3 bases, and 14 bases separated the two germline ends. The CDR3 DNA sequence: TGCGCCAGCAGCCAAGATAGCAGGAGGGAGTACACTGAAGCTTTCTTT. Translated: CASSQDSRREYTEAFF.

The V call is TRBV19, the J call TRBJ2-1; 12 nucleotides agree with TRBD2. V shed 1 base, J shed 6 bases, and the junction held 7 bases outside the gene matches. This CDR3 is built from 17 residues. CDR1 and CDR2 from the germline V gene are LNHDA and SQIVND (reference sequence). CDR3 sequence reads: CASSIVASGGVINEQFF. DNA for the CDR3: TGTGCCAGTAGTATAGTGGCTAGCGGGGGGGTAATCAATGAGCAGTTCTTC.

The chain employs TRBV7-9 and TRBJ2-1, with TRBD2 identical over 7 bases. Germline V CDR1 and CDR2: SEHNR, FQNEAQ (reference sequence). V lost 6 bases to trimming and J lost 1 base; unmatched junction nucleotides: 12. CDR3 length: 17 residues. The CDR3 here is CASRTEKRGGSYNEQFF. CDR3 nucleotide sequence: TGTGCCAGCAGAACCGAGAAGCGGGGAGGATCCTACAATGAGCAGTTCTTC.

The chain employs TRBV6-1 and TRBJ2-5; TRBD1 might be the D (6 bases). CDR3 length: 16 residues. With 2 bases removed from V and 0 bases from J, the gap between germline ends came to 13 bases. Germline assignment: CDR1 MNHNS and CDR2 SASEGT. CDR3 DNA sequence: TGTGCCAGCAGTGAAATCGGACAGAGGTACCAAGAGACCCAGTACTTC. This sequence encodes CASSEIGQRYQETQYF.

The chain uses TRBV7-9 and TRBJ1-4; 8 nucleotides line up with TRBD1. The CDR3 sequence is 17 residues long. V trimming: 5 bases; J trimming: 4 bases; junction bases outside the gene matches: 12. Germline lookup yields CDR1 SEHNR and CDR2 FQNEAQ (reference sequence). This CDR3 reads CASSPGQGPGGNEKLFF. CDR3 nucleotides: TGTGCCAGCAGCCCCGGACAGGGCCCGGGGGGTAATGAAAAACTGTTTTTT.

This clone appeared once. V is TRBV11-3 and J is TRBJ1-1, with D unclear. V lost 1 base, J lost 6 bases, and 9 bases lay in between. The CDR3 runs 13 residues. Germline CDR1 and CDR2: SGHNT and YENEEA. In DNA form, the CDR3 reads TGTGCCAGCAGCTTAGTTGCAGTCCCTGAAGCTTTCTTT. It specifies CASSLVAVPEAFF.

The CDR3 DNA reads TGTGCCAGTACCCAAGATAGTACTGAAGCTTTCTTT. Residues: CASTQDSTEAFF. The gene calls are TRBV7-9 and TRBJ1-1; D uncertain. Trimming cost V 9 bases and J 5 bases, with 13 bases left between them. Germline V gene sequence: CDR1 SEHNR, CDR2 FQNEAQ (reference sequence). CDR3 length: 12 amino acids.

The CDR3 DNA follows: TGTGCCAGCAGCTTCCGGACTAGCTACACAGATACGCAGTATTTT. It yields the protein CASSFRTSYTDTQYF. The gene calls are TRBV11-2 and TRBJ2-3; 8 positions match TRBD2. This CDR3 has 15 residues. The germline gives CDR1 SGHAT, CDR2 FQNNGV. Trimming removed 3 bases from V and 2 bases from J; junction bases left unmatched: 4.